A selection of T cell receptor beta chains follows, all from one sample in a study of blood T cells in healthy people across ages. TCRdb re-called the 5' RACE reads with MiXCR, one entry per CDR3 protein. Among 1.5 million to 2 million distinct CDR3 sequences listed, 25% to 30% were seen once. Sequencing input: blood. These receptors originate from a woman in her 30s in good health. CDR3s include the opening cysteine and the closing phenylalanine or tryptophan. The order of the fields is CDR3 length, J gene, V gene, clone size, D gene, CDR3 DNA, CDR3 protein. A D gene is named only where the DNA matches it firmly. For some rows the clone size is stated as once, few or many, or as a class when expanded; others skip it.

len: 12; j_gene: TRBJ2-7; v_gene: TRBV12-3/TRBV12-4; abundance: .; d_gene: TRBD1; CDR3nt: TGTGCCAGCAGGGGACAGTTCGACGAGCAGTACTTC; CDR3aa: CASRGQFDEQYF
len: 16; j_gene: TRBJ2-1; v_gene: TRBV7-9; abundance: .; d_gene: TRBD1; CDR3nt: TGTGCCAGCAGCGCCCAGGGACAGGGCCCTAGCAATGAGCAGTTCTTC; CDR3aa: CASSAQGQGPSNEQFF
len: 15; j_gene: TRBJ2-3; v_gene: TRBV9; abundance: many; d_gene: .; CDR3nt: TGTGCCAGCAGCGTAGGGCCTAGCGGCACAGATACGCAGTATTTT; CDR3aa: CASSVGPSGTDTQYF
len: 14; j_gene: TRBJ2-7; v_gene: TRBV11-2; abundance: many; d_gene: TRBD2; CDR3nt: TGTGCCAGCAGTTTAGGACTAGTCGCCTACGAGCAGTACTTC; CDR3aa: CASSLGLVAYEQYF
len: 15; j_gene: TRBJ1-2; v_gene: TRBV3-1; abundance: .; d_gene: TRBD1; CDR3nt: TGTGCCAGCAGCCCCGGGACAGGGGTTTACTATGGCTACACCTTC; CDR3aa: CASSPGTGVYYGYTF
len: 13; j_gene: TRBJ1-3; v_gene: TRBV28; abundance: .; d_gene: .; CDR3nt: TGTGCCAGCACCAATTCTAGGAGGAGGACCATATATTTT; CDR3aa: CASTNSRRRTIYF
len: 16; j_gene: TRBJ2-5; v_gene: TRBV7-9; abundance: many; d_gene: .; CDR3nt: TGTGCCAGCAGCACCCTGGGGCGGGACTCACAAGAGACCCAGTACTTC; CDR3aa: CASSTLGRDSQETQYF
len: 12; j_gene: TRBJ1-6; v_gene: TRBV20-1; abundance: .; d_gene: .; CDR3nt: TGCAGTGCTGGACAGCTTAATTCACCCCTCCACTTT; CDR3aa: CSAGQLNSPLHF
len: 12; j_gene: TRBJ2-7; v_gene: TRBV5-1; abundance: many; d_gene: .; CDR3nt: TGCGCCAGCAGCGGGGACAACTACGAGCAGTACTTC; CDR3aa: CASSGDNYEQYF
len: 14; j_gene: TRBJ1-1; v_gene: TRBV14; abundance: few; d_gene: .; CDR3nt: TGTGCCAGCAGCCAACATAAGGCCCGGAGTGAAGCTTTCTTT; CDR3aa: CASSQHKARSEAFF
len: 16; j_gene: TRBJ1-3; v_gene: TRBV20-1; abundance: .; d_gene: .; CDR3nt: TGCAGTGCTAGAGATGCGGGTCGTTTCTCTGGAAACACCATATATTTT; CDR3aa: CSARDAGRFSGNTIYF
len: 17; j_gene: TRBJ2-3; v_gene: TRBV12-5; abundance: few; d_gene: TRBD2; CDR3nt: TGTGCTAGTGGTTTGGCGGGGAGGGGCCCTGAGAGAGATACGCAGTATTTT; CDR3aa: CASGLAGRGPERDTQYF
len: 14; j_gene: TRBJ1-4; v_gene: TRBV5-1; abundance: few; d_gene: .; CDR3nt: TGCGCCAGCAGCCCAGGGGTGACTAATGAAAAACTGTTTTTT; CDR3aa: CASSPGVTNEKLFF
len: 12; j_gene: TRBJ1-2; v_gene: TRBV2; abundance: .; d_gene: .; CDR3nt: TGTGCCAGCGCCCCGATGACAAGACGCTACACCTTC; CDR3aa: CASAPMTRRYTF
len: 15; j_gene: TRBJ2-5; v_gene: TRBV12-5; abundance: many; d_gene: TRBD1; CDR3nt: TGTGCTAGTGCCCAGGGGGTCCATGAGGCGGAGACCCAGTACTTC; CDR3aa: CASAQGVHEAETQYF
len: 15; j_gene: TRBJ1-2; v_gene: TRBV5-1; abundance: .; d_gene: .; CDR3nt: TGCGCCAGCAGCTTGGTCCCTAACAGGTGGAAGGGCTACACCTTC; CDR3aa: CASSLVPNRWKGYTF
len: 15; j_gene: TRBJ1-1; v_gene: TRBV10-3; abundance: .; d_gene: .; CDR3nt: TGTGCCACCAGTGACGGGGGGCCCTCGAACACTGAAGCTTTCTTT; CDR3aa: CATSDGGPSNTEAFF
len: 16; j_gene: TRBJ1-2; v_gene: TRBV9; abundance: .; d_gene: .; CDR3nt: TGTGCCAGCAGCGTAGATGTGGGGATAGGAGACTATGGCTACACCTTC; CDR3aa: CASSVDVGIGDYGYTF
len: 14; j_gene: TRBJ2-2; v_gene: TRBV6-5; abundance: once; d_gene: .; CDR3nt: TGTGCCAGCAGTTCATTAAGGGTCACCGGGGAGCTGTTTTTT; CDR3aa: CASSSLRVTGELFF
len: 12; j_gene: TRBJ2-7; v_gene: TRBV5-1; abundance: many; d_gene: .; CDR3nt: TGCGCCAGCAGCCCTACCAGGGACGAGCAGTACTTC; CDR3aa: CASSPTRDEQYF
len: 15; j_gene: TRBJ2-7; v_gene: TRBV18; abundance: .; d_gene: TRBD2; CDR3nt: TGTGCCAGCTCCAACGCGGGAGTAGGGACCTACGAGCAGTACTTC; CDR3aa: CASSNAGVGTYEQYF
len: 12; j_gene: TRBJ2-5; v_gene: TRBV3-1; abundance: few; d_gene: .; CDR3nt: TGTGCCAGCAGCCAAATCGAGGAGACCCAGTACTTC; CDR3aa: CASSQIEETQYF
len: 11; j_gene: TRBJ1-2; v_gene: TRBV29-1; abundance: few; d_gene: .; CDR3nt: TGCAGCGTTCGGCAAGAGTATGACTACACCTTC; CDR3aa: CSVRQEYDYTF
len: 15; j_gene: TRBJ2-5; v_gene: TRBV7-2; abundance: many; d_gene: TRBD2; CDR3nt: TGTGCCAGCAGTTTGGTAGCGGGAGGTTCAGAGACCCAGTACTTC; CDR3aa: CASSLVAGGSETQYF
len: 16; j_gene: TRBJ2-1; v_gene: TRBV6-6; abundance: .; d_gene: TRBD2; CDR3nt: TGTGCCAGCAGTCGAGGACTAGCGGGAGGGAGCGATGAGCAGTTCTTC; CDR3aa: CASSRGLAGGSDEQFF
len: 16; j_gene: TRBJ2-2; v_gene: TRBV2; abundance: .; d_gene: TRBD2; CDR3nt: TGTGCCAGCAGTGAGAGTCTAGCGGGAATTTCTGGGGAGCTGTTTTTT; CDR3aa: CASSESLAGISGELFF
len: 15; j_gene: TRBJ2-4; v_gene: TRBV2; abundance: .; d_gene: TRBD1; CDR3nt: TGTGCCAGCAGTGAATGGGGACAGGGGATCCATGAGCAGTACTTC; CDR3aa: CASSEWGQGIHEQYF
len: 13; j_gene: TRBJ2-7; v_gene: TRBV10-3; abundance: few; d_gene: .; CDR3nt: TGTGCCATCAGTCAGGGCGACAGCTACGAGCAGTACTTC; CDR3aa: CAISQGDSYEQYF
len: 14; j_gene: TRBJ2-7; v_gene: TRBV7-2; abundance: .; d_gene: TRBD2; CDR3nt: TGTGCCAGCAGCCCCCAGCTTTTAGCGGGAGGGGAGTACTTC; CDR3aa: CASSPQLLAGGEYF
len: 17; j_gene: TRBJ2-3; v_gene: TRBV7-9; abundance: few; d_gene: TRBD2; CDR3nt: TGTGCCAGCAGCTTAGCGCGGCGCGGGGGGAGCACAGATACGCAGTATTTT; CDR3aa: CASSLARRGGSTDTQYF
len: 17; j_gene: TRBJ2-5; v_gene: TRBV6-2/TRBV6-3; abundance: .; d_gene: TRBD2; CDR3nt: TGTGCCAGCAGTTATAGTAGCGGGGGGGTTCGGCAAGAGACCCAGTACTTC; CDR3aa: CASSYSSGGVRQETQYF
len: 15; j_gene: TRBJ2-1; v_gene: TRBV12-3/TRBV12-4; abundance: few; d_gene: TRBD1; CDR3nt: TGTGCCAGCAGTTTAGCCGGGACAGGGAGCAATGAGCAGTTCTTC; CDR3aa: CASSLAGTGSNEQFF
len: 14; j_gene: TRBJ2-3; v_gene: TRBV9; abundance: .; d_gene: .; CDR3nt: TGTGCCAGCAGCGCAAAGAGTTTAACAGATACGCAGTATTTT; CDR3aa: CASSAKSLTDTQYF
len: 14; j_gene: TRBJ2-5; v_gene: TRBV11-2; abundance: .; d_gene: .; CDR3nt: TGTGCCAGCAGCTTAGACGGAGACCCCTACGAGCTGTACTTC; CDR3aa: CASSLDGDPYELYF
len: 13; j_gene: TRBJ2-3; v_gene: TRBV7-3; abundance: few; d_gene: .; CDR3nt: TGTGTCAGCAGCGCCATTCCCGGAGATACGCAGTATTTT; CDR3aa: CVSSAIPGDTQYF
len: 15; j_gene: TRBJ2-1; v_gene: TRBV2; abundance: many; d_gene: .; CDR3nt: TGTGCCAGCAGTGCTACCGGGCCTGCCTGGGGTGAGCAGTTCTTC; CDR3aa: CASSATGPAWGEQFF